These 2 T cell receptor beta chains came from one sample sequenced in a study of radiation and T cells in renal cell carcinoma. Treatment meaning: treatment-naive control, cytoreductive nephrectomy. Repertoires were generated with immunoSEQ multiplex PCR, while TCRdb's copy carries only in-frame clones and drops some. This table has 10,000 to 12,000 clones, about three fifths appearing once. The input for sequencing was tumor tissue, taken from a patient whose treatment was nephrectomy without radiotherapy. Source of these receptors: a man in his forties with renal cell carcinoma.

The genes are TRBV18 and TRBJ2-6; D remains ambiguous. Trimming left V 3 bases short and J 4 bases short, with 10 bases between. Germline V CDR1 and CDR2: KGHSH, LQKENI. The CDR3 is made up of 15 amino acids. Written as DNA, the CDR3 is TGTGCCAGCTCACCGAGGTCTGCCGGGGCCAACGTCCTGACTTTC. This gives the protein CASSPRSAGANVLTF. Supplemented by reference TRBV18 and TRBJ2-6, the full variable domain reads NAGVMQNPRHLVRRRGQEARLRCSPMKGHSHVYWYRQLPEEGLKFMVYLQKENIIDESGMPKERFSAEFPKEGPSILRIQQVVRGDSAAYFCASSPRSAGANVLTFGAGSRLTVL.

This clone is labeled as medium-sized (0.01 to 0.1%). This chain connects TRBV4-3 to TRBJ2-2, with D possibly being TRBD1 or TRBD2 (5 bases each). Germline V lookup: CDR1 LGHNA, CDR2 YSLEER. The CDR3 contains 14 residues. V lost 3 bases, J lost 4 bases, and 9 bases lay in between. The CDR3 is CASSQLRGTGELFF. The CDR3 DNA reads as TGCGCCAGCAGCCAGCTGAGGGGCACCGGGGAGCTGTTTTTT.